Presented here are 21 T cell receptor beta chains from one specimen sequenced in a study of CD4 T cells in relation to SARS-CoV-2 and coronaviruses. Using immunoSEQ multiplex PCR, the repertoire was profiled, and TCRdb retains in-frame clones only, with some absent. This table holds about 27,000 clones, 73% found once. The unexposed donors gave CD4+ T cells in about 2010-2019, prior to COVID-19. The cells were cultured for around ten days before CD4+ T cells were isolated. The antigens these receptors bind are not known. The specimen was CD4+ T cells from PBMCs, cultured in vitro. Every receptor here comes from a human donor in good health.

The chain joins TRBV7-2 to TRBJ2-3; a possible D gene is TRBD2 (6 bases). V gave up 0 bases and J gave up 4 bases, with 14 bases separating them. The CDR3 length is 16 residues. Germline V gene data show CDR1 as SGHTA and CDR2 as FQGNSA. CDR3 sequence reads: CASSLAGGFTPDTQYF. The CDR3 nucleotides are TGTGCCAGCAGCTTAGCCGGGGGTTTCACCCCAGATACGCAGTATTTT. The full variable domain, with the rest looked up from reference TRBV7-2 and TRBJ2-3, is GAGVSQSPSNKVTEKGKDVELRCDPISGHTALYWYRQSLGQGLEFLIYFQGNSAPDKSGLPSDRFSAERTGGSVSTLTIQRTQQEDSAVYLCASSLAGGFTPDTQYFGPGTRLTVL.

This chain uses TRBV7-9 with TRBJ1-1; a possible D gene is TRBD1 (5 bases). Trimming removed 5 bases at V and 10 bases at J, with 20 bases between. The CDR3 spans 14 residues. Germline CDR1 is SEHNR and CDR2 is FQNEAQ (reference sequence). CDR3 DNA: TGTGCCAGCAGCCTAACTACCGGCGGGGCAGGAGCTTTCTTT. Amino acid sequence: CASSLTTGGAGAFF.

This chain links TRBV6-5 with TRBJ2-7; TRBD1 might be the D (8 bases). Per the germline V gene, CDR1 is MNHEY and CDR2 is SVGAGI. The CDR3 runs to 15 residues. Between the trimmed V and J ends, which lost 0 bases and 5 bases, there was a span of 14 bases. In DNA, the CDR3 is TGTGCCAGCAGTTACTCCTACAGGGGGGGCGACGAGCAGTACTTC. This sequence encodes CASSYSYRGGDEQYF.

This clone was seen just once. The rearrangement links TRBV29-1 to TRBJ1-2, with TRBD1 as a possible D gene (6 bases). Trimming pared 3 bases from V and 1 base from J, leaving 15 bases between. There are 15 residues in the CDR3. Germline CDR1 is SQVTM and CDR2 is ANQGSEA. The CDR3 bases are TGCAGCGTTGATTGGCGGGGGGCTCTTAACTATGGCTACACCTTC. It yields the protein CSVDWRGALNYGYTF.

The rearrangement links TRBV7-2 to TRBJ2-5; D remains unclear. The CDR3 consists of 14 residues. V was clipped by 0 bases and J by 1 base, with 6 bases between them. The germline CDR1 and CDR2 sequences are SGHTA and FQGNSA. The DNA of the CDR3 is TGTGCCAGCAGCTTAGCTGCTAGCCAAGAGACCCAGTACTTC. As protein: CASSLAASQETQYF.

This chain connects TRBV7-8 to TRBJ1-2; D uncertain. V lost 5 bases to trimming and J lost 0 bases, with 7 bases between them. Per the germline V gene, CDR1 is SGHVS and CDR2 is FQNEAQ. The length of the CDR3 is 13 residues. DNA for the CDR3: TGTGCCAGCAGCCTTGCCGCTAACTATGGCTACACCTTC. This encodes CASSLAANYGYTF.

J is TRBJ1-6 and V is TRBV5-6; D not resolved. This CDR3 spans 16 amino acids. CDR1 and CDR2 from the germline V gene are SGHDT and YYEEEE. V dropped 0 bases and J dropped 6 bases, with 13 bases sitting between them. Written as DNA, the CDR3 is TGTGCCAGCAGCTTGGTATGGGGAAGTGGTAATTCACCCCTCCACTTT. Protein: CASSLVWGSGNSPLHF.

This clone was seen a single time. V gene TRBV6-5 combines with J gene TRBJ2-7; D call uncertain. The CDR3 is 14 residues long. The V end was cut by 11 bases, the J end by 0 bases, with 17 bases between. Germline CDR1 reads MNHEY; CDR2 reads SVGAGI. The CDR3 spells CAAKEGINSYEQYF. In DNA, the CDR3 is TGTGCCGCCAAAGAAGGGATAAACTCCTACGAGCAGTACTTC.

The rearrangement joins TRBV4-1 to TRBJ2-3, with 10 bases identical to TRBD2. With V trimmed by 0 bases and J by 5 bases, 5 bases remained unmatched. Per the germline V gene, CDR1 is MGHRA and CDR2 is YSYEKL. The CDR3 contains 16 residues. The CDR3 DNA reads TGCGCCAGCAGCCAAGATGCACTAGCGGGGAGAGATACGCAGTATTTT. Protein sequence: CASSQDALAGRDTQYF.

In its sample, this clone was seen a few times. The J gene is TRBJ2-1, the V gene TRBV5-1, with TRBD1 as a possible D gene (5 bases). Trimming took off 5 bases at V and 7 bases at J, with 13 bases between the two ends. This CDR3 region has 13 residues. Germline V gene lookup returns CDR1 SGHRS and CDR2 YFSETQ. Here the CDR3 reads CASSFRAGNEQFF. The CDR3 DNA reads TGCGCCAGCAGTTTCAGGGCTGGGAATGAGCAGTTCTTC. The entire variable domain, with the rest obtained from reference TRBV5-1 and TRBJ2-1, is as follows: KAGVTQTPRYLIKTRGQQVTLSCSPISGHRSVSWYQQTPGQGLQFLFEYFSETQRNKGNFPGRFSGRQFSNSRSEMNVSTLELGDSALYLCASSFRAGNEQFFGPGTRLTVL.

This clone occurred a few times. V and J are TRBV6-5 and TRBJ2-7, with TRBD2 as a possible D gene (7 bases). Germline CDR1 is MNHEY and CDR2 is SVGAGI. CDR3 size: 13 residues. V lost 5 bases, J lost 5 bases, and 13 bases lay in between. The CDR3 spells CASSRGGRNEQYF. The CDR3 DNA is TGTGCCAGCAGTAGGGGGGGCAGAAACGAGCAGTACTTC.

The chain is built from TRBV6-5 and TRBJ1-6; D remains ambiguous. This CDR3 is built from 13 residues. Germline CDR1 is MNHEY and CDR2 is SVGAGI. V lost 5 bases, J lost 9 bases, and 11 bases lay in between. CDR3 protein: CASSTTGSSPLHF. In nucleotides, the CDR3 is TGTGCCAGCAGTACCACCGGGTCTTCACCCCTCCACTTT.

This rearrangement joins TRBV19 to TRBJ2-1; unclear D gene. The V gene lost 5 bases and the J gene lost 8 bases, with 10 bases spanning the gap. The CDR3 runs 12 residues. CDR1 is LNHDA and CDR2 is SQIVND in the germline V gene (reference sequence). CDR3 protein: CASSHVPDEQFF. CDR3 DNA sequence: TGTGCCAGTAGTCATGTCCCAGATGAGCAGTTCTTC.

This chain joins TRBV5-1 and TRBJ2-7; 11 nucleotides align to TRBD2. Germline assignment: CDR1 SGHRS and CDR2 YFSETQ. With V trimmed by 2 bases and J by 3 bases, 4 bases remained unmatched. This CDR3 contains 15 residues. The CDR3 protein is CASSLAGTSGYEQYF. The CDR3 bases are TGCGCCAGCAGCTTAGCTGGGACTAGCGGCTACGAGCAGTACTTC.

There are a few counts of this clone. V usage is TRBV5-6 and J usage is TRBJ2-2; 7 bases match TRBD1. This CDR3 has 16 amino acids. V trimming: 2 bases; J trimming: 1 base; junction bases outside the gene matches: 5. Germline CDR1 is SGHDT and CDR2 is YYEEEE. CDR3 sequence (DNA): TGTGCCAGCAGCTTTCCGCAGGGGGTGAACACCGGGGAGCTGTTTTTT. Translation gives CASSFPQGVNTGELFF.

This clone turned up a few times. The chain couples TRBV6-1 to TRBJ2-5; 12 bases match TRBD2. The CDR3 contains 15 residues. Germline V gives CDR1 MNHNS, CDR2 SASEGT. V was pared by 3 bases and J by 4 bases, with 3 bases of the junction left unmatched. The CDR3 nucleotides are TGTGCCAGCAGTGACCTAGCGGGAGGGCGAGAGACCCAGTACTTC. It specifies CASSDLAGGRETQYF.

V gene TRBV5-6 combines with J gene TRBJ2-4; 12 bases agree with TRBD2. The CDR3 contains 17 residues. Trimming cost V 4 bases and J 1 base; bases outside gene matches: 6. Germline CDR1 is SGHDT and CDR2 is YYEEEE. The CDR3 nucleotides read TGTGCCAGCAGCCCTAGCGGGGGGGCCTTGGCCAAAAACATTCAGTACTTC. This gives the protein CASSPSGGALAKNIQYF.

The chain links TRBV9 to TRBJ2-7; 10 nucleotides match TRBD2. J was trimmed by 2 bases and V by 0 bases; bases with no gene match: 5. Germline V CDR1 and CDR2: SGDLS, YYNGEE. The CDR3 totals 16 residues. The CDR3 is CASSVGGAGGAYEQYF. The CDR3 nucleotides are TGTGCCAGCAGCGTAGGTGGAGCGGGAGGGGCCTACGAGCAGTACTTC.

The rearrangement links TRBV7-8 to TRBJ1-1, with a weak D call TRBD1 (6 bases). The CDR3 sequence is 13 residues long. CDR1 and CDR2 from the germline V gene are SGHVS and FQNEAQ. Trimming took off 4 bases at V and 7 bases at J, with 13 bases between the two ends. CDR3 residues: CASSSQGGGEAFF. CDR3 sequence (DNA): TGTGCCAGCAGCTCACAGGGCGGAGGTGAAGCTTTCTTT.

This clone was detected a few times. This chain links TRBV5-1 with TRBJ1-4, with TRBD1 as a possible D gene (5 bases). The CDR3 consists of 14 residues. The germline V gene encodes CDR1 SGHRS and CDR2 YFSETQ. The V end was cut by 5 bases, the J end by 4 bases, with 12 bases between. CDR3: CASSGDGVNEKLFF. For the CDR3, the DNA is TGCGCCAGCAGTGGGGACGGAGTTAATGAAAAACTGTTTTTT.

The CDR3 region has the DNA TGTGCCAGCAGCTTAGCGGAAGAGACCCAGTACTTC. Protein: CASSLAEETQYF. The genes are TRBV7-2 and TRBJ2-5, with no clear D. The CDR3 extends over 12 amino acids. Per the germline V gene, CDR1 is SGHTA and CDR2 is FQGNSA. V was pared by 0 bases and J by 3 bases, with 2 bases between.